Here is one T cell receptor (beta chain) with its context. The data derive from a study of blood T cell repertoires in COVID-19. Study-wide background: PBMCs, B-cell-depleted T cells, or T cells were the source of the cDNA or gDNA that made up the material.

TCRdb's table, derived via immunoSEQ multiplex PCR, lists solely in-frame clones and lacks some. The sample consists of under 300,000 clones, 70% to 85% of them appearing once. This TCR came from a woman of 80 years or more with acute or convalescent COVID-19. Sequences were obtained from peripheral blood.

In DNA form, the CDR3 reads TGTGCCACCTGGAGGAGCTCCTACAATGAGCAGTTCTTC. Translation gives CATWRSSYNEQFF. The V gene is TRBV6-5, the J gene TRBJ2-1; D is perhaps TRBD2 (5 bases). The germline gives CDR1 MNHEY, CDR2 SVGAGI. V was clipped by 10 bases and J by 0 bases, with 10 bases between them. This CDR3 region has 13 residues.